This T cell receptor (beta chain) was recovered during a study of CD8+ T cells in alopecia areata. Investigators isolated RNA and reverse transcribed it into cDNA to act as the sequencing template. Clones were read by immunoSEQ multiplex PCR, and TCRdb kept only the in-frame ones, dropping some. The sample holds 170,000 or so clones, around three fifths seen once. Between the trimmed V and J ends, which lost 4 bases and 2 bases, there was a span of 5 bases. CDR3 size: 12 residues. The V gene's germline CDR1 is ENHRY and CDR2 SYGVKD. This sequence was found in a human donor with alopecia areata. The sample in question was CD4+ T cells sorted from blood, obtained at week 0. The chain is built from TRBV10-3 and TRBJ2-5; D unresolved. The CDR3 region is CAISVSQETQYF. CDR3 coding DNA: TGTGCCATCAGTGTATCACAAGAGACCCAGTACTTC.